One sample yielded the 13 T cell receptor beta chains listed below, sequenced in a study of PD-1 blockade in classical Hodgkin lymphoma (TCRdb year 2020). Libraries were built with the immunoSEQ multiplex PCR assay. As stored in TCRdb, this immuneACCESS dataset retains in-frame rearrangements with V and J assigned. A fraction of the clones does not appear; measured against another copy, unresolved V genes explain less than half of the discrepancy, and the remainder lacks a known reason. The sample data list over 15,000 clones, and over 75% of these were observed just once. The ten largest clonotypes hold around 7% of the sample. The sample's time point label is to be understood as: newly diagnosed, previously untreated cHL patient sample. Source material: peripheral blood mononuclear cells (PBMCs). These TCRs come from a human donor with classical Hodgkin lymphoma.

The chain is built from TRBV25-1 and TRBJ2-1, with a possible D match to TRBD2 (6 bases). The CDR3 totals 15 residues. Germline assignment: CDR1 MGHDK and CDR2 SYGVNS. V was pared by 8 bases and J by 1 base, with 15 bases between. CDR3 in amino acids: CASGPTGASYNEQFF. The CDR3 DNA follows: TGTGCCAGCGGCCCAACGGGAGCGTCCTACAATGAGCAGTTCTTC.

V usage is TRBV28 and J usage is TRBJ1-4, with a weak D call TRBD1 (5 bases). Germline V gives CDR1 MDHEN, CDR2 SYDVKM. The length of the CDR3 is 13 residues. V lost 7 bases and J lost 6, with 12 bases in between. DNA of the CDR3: TGTGCCAGCACCCAGGGTTGGGATGAAAAACTGTTTTTT. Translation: CASTQGWDEKLFF.

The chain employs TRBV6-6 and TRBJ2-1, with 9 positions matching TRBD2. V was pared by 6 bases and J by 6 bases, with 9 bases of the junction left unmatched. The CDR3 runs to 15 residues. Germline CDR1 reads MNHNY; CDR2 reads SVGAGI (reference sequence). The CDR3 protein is CASSKLAGDINEQFF. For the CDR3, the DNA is TGTGCCAGCAGCAAGTTAGCGGGAGACATCAATGAGCAGTTCTTC.

The CDR3 nucleotides are TGTGCCAGCAGTTTGGTAGCGGGAGGGCACTACGAGCAGTACTTC. As protein: CASSLVAGGHYEQYF. The rearrangement links TRBV28 to TRBJ2-7; TRBD2 aligns across 11 bases. The CDR3 is 15 amino acids. Germline assignment: CDR1 MDHEN and CDR2 SYDVKM. V lost 3 bases and J lost 3; bases outside the gene matches: 4.

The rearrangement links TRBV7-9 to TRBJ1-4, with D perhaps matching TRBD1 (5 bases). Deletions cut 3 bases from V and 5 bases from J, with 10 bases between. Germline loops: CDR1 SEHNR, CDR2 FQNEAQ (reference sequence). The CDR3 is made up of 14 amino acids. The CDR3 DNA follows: TGTGCCAGCAGCTTGGGGACCTCCAATGAAAAACTGTTTTTT. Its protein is CASSLGTSNEKLFF.

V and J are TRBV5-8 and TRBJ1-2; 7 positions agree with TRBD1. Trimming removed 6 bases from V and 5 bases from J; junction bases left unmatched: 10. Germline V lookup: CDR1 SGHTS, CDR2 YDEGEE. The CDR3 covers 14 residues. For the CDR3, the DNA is TGTGCCAGCACCCTCGGACAGGAGGGATATGGCTACACCTTC. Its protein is CASTLGQEGYGYTF.

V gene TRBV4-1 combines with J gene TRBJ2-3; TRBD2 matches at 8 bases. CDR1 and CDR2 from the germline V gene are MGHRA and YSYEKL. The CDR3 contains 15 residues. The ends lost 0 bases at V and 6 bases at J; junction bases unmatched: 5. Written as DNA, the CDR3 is TGCGCCAGCAGCCAAGAAGGCGGGAGGATGGATACGCAGTATTTT. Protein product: CASSQEGGRMDTQYF.

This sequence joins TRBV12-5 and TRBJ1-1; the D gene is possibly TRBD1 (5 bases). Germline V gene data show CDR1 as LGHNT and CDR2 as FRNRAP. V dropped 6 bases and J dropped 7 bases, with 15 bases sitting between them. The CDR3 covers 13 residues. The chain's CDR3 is CASGLDRGGEAFF. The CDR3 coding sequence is TGTGCTAGTGGACTCGACAGAGGAGGTGAAGCTTTCTTT.

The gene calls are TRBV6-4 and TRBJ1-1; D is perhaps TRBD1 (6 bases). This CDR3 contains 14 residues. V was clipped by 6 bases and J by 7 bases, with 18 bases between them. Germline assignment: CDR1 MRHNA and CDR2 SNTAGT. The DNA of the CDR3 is TGTGCCAGCAGCGTGACAGGAAGGTCGAGTGAAGCTTTCTTT. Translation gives CASSVTGRSSEAFF.

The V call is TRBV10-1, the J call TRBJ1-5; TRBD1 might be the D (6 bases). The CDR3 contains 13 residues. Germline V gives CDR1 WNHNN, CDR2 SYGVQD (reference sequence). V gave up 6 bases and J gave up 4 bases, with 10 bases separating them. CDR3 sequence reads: CASSRGWNQPQHF. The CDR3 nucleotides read TGCGCCAGCAGCAGGGGATGGAATCAGCCCCAGCATTTT.

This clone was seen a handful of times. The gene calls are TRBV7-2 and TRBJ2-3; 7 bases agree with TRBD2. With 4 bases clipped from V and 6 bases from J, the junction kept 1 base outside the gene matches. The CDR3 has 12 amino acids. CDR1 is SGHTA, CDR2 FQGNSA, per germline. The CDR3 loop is CASSSRGDTQYF. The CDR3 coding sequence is TGTGCCAGCAGCTCGCGGGGGGATACGCAGTATTTT.

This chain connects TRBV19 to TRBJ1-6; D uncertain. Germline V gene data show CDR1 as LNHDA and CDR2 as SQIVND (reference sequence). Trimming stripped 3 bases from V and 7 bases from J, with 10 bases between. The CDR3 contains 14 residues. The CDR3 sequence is CASSITARNSPLHF. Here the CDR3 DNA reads TGTGCCAGTAGTATCACAGCCAGGAATTCACCCCTCCACTTT.

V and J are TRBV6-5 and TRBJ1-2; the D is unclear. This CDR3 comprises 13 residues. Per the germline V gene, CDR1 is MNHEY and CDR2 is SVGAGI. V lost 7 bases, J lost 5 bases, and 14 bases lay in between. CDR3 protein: CASTPRPHYGYTF. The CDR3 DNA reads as TGTGCCAGCACTCCTAGGCCCCATTATGGCTACACCTTC.